These T cell receptor beta chains were read from a single sample in a study of CD8 T cells in ankylosing spondylitis. TCRdb reprocessed the 5' RACE reads with MiXCR, giving one entry per CDR3 protein. In the table there are around 770,000 distinct CDR3 sequences, under 20% of which are singletons. Sequenced sample: blood, either unsorted or a sorted T cell fraction (not recorded which). Receptors were obtained from a male donor with ankylosing spondylitis. CDR3s include the opening cysteine and the closing phenylalanine or tryptophan. The D gene is left open where the match is weak. A clone size is listed for some rows: how often the clone was seen (once, few, many), or a class if it is expanded.

-	TRBD1	TRBV29-1	TRBJ2-7	CSVETSQGDLDEQYF	TGCAGCGTTGAAACATCCCAGGGGGATTTGGACGAGCAGTACTTC
few	TRBD2	TRBV6-1	TRBJ2-1	CASSKVAGAFEQFF	TGTGCCAGCAGTAAGGTAGCGGGAGCTTTTGAGCAGTTCTTC
-	TRBD1	TRBV5-1	TRBJ1-1	CASSLIGTANTEAFF	TGCGCCAGCAGCTTGATAGGGACAGCGAACACTGAAGCTTTCTTT
few	-	TRBV3-1	TRBJ1-1	CASSHILDSSTEAFF	TGTGCCAGCAGCCACATCTTAGACAGCAGCACTGAAGCTTTCTTT
few	-	TRBV7-2	TRBJ1-4	CASSPGVGREKLFF	TGTGCCAGCAGCCCAGGGGTGGGGAGGGAAAAACTGTTTTTT
few	-	TRBV4-2	TRBJ2-7	CASSQVERSYEQYF	TGTGCCAGCAGCCAAGTCGAGCGGTCCTACGAGCAGTACTTC
-	-	TRBV20-1	TRBJ2-7	CSARDPSWSSYEQYF	TGCAGTGCTAGAGATCCCAGCTGGAGCTCCTACGAGCAGTACTTC
-	TRBD2	TRBV7-9	TRBJ2-1	CASNLGTSGSNEQFF	TGTGCCAGCAACCTCGGGACTAGCGGGAGCAATGAGCAGTTCTTC
-	-	TRBV3-1	TRBJ2-5	CASRDGPEETQYF	TGTGCCAGCAGAGACGGCCCGGAGGAGACCCAGTACTTC
-	TRBD2	TRBV9	TRBJ2-1	CASSVVATSLSYNEQFF	TGTGCCAGCAGCGTAGTCGCGACTAGCTTATCCTACAATGAGCAGTTCTTC
few	-	TRBV12-3/TRBV12-4	TRBJ2-3	CASSLGGGFADTQYF	TGTGCCAGCAGTTTGGGAGGGGGCTTTGCAGATACGCAGTATTTT
-	-	TRBV5-1	TRBJ2-3	CASSVGVAADTQYF	TGCGCCAGCAGTGTAGGAGTTGCGGCAGATACGCAGTATTTT
-	-	TRBV19	TRBJ2-4	CASSMESELAKNIQYF	TGTGCCAGTAGTATGGAGTCCGAACTAGCCAAAAACATTCAGTACTTC
few	TRBD2	TRBV5-1	TRBJ2-5	CASSLDVSAGGETQYF	TGCGCCAGCAGCTTGGATGTTTCGGCGGGAGGAGAGACCCAGTACTTC
few	-	TRBV12-3/TRBV12-4	TRBJ2-1	CASSLQQGNEQFF	TGTGCCAGCAGTTTACAACAGGGCAATGAGCAGTTCTTC
many	-	TRBV12-3/TRBV12-4	TRBJ1-6	CASRPQGNYNSPLHF	TGTGCCAGCAGACCACAGGGAAATTATAATTCACCCCTCCACTTT
few	-	TRBV7-2	TRBJ1-1	CASSLDGLGNTEAFF	TGTGCCAGCAGCTTAGACGGGCTTGGAAACACTGAAGCTTTCTTT
-	-	TRBV12-3/TRBV12-4	TRBJ1-1	CASSLGQIYEAFF	TGTGCCAGCAGCCTCGGGCAGATCTATGAAGCTTTCTTT
-	-	TRBV5-1	TRBJ2-2	CASSLAFFEGELFF	TGCGCCAGCAGCTTGGCGTTTTTTGAGGGGGAGCTGTTTTTT
few	-	TRBV2	TRBJ1-6	CASLLGGSYNSPLHF	TGTGCCAGCCTTTTGGGGGGGTCCTATAATTCACCCCTCCACTTT
-	TRBD2	TRBV11-2	TRBJ2-1	CASEGLAGGNEQFF	TGTGCCAGTGAAGGACTAGCGGGAGGCAATGAGCAGTTCTTC
-	TRBD1	TRBV10-3	TRBJ2-1	CAISGGTGPNEQFF	TGTGCCATCAGCGGGGGGACAGGGCCGAATGAGCAGTTCTTC
many	-	TRBV7-9	TRBJ2-1	CASSLDSIDFPRNEQFF	TGTGCCAGCAGCTTAGATAGTATTGACTTCCCTCGTAATGAGCAGTTCTTC
few	-	TRBV7-8	TRBJ2-1	CASSSADEQFF	TGTGCCAGCAGCTCTGCGGACGAGCAGTTCTTC
few	-	TRBV6-2/TRBV6-3	TRBJ2-7	CASSYGGAGSGEQYF	TGTGCCAGCAGTTACGGGGGCGCGGGGTCGGGCGAGCAGTACTTC
few	-	TRBV12-3/TRBV12-4	TRBJ1-1	CASSLDTYTEAFF	TGTGCCAGCAGTTTAGACACCTACACTGAAGCTTTCTTT
-	-	TRBV18	TRBJ2-7	CASSPRVGEPYEQYF	TGTGCCAGCTCACCACGGGTGGGGGAGCCCTACGAGCAGTACTTC
-	TRBD1	TRBV7-9	TRBJ2-7	CASSFPGTGGYEQYF	TGTGCCAGCAGCTTCCCCGGGACAGGGGGATACGAGCAGTACTTC
-	-	TRBV12-3/TRBV12-4	TRBJ2-3	CASSLIVPDTQYF	TGTGCCAGCAGTTTAATAGTGCCAGATACGCAGTATTTT
-	TRBD1	TRBV7-2	TRBJ1-4	CASSFGTGAYNEKLFF	TGTGCCAGCAGCTTTGGGACAGGGGCCTATAATGAAAAACTGTTTTTT
-	-	TRBV2	TRBJ2-3	CASSYRRTDTQYF	TGTGCCAGCAGCTACAGGCGCACAGATACGCAGTATTTT
many	TRBD2	TRBV10-3	TRBJ2-1	CAISEFKTSGEQFF	TGTGCCATCAGTGAGTTTAAGACTAGCGGTGAGCAGTTCTTC
few	-	TRBV27	TRBJ2-5	CASSSGDPYQETQYF	TGTGCCAGCAGTTCGGGTGATCCGTACCAAGAGACCCAGTACTTC
few	TRBD1	TRBV20-1	TRBJ2-7	CSARRTGLPYEQYF	TGCAGTGCTCGAAGGACAGGGTTGCCCTACGAGCAGTACTTC
many	TRBD2	TRBV27	TRBJ2-7	CASRPGLASTYEQYF	TGTGCCAGCCGGCCGGGACTAGCGTCGACCTACGAGCAGTACTTC
-	-	TRBV7-2	TRBJ2-7	CASSLPGIPYEQYF	TGTGCCAGCAGCTTACCAGGGATCCCCTACGAGCAGTACTTC
few	TRBD1	TRBV6-5	TRBJ2-4	CASSSGTGFSKNIQYF	TGTGCCAGCAGTTCCGGGACAGGGTTTTCCAAAAACATTCAGTACTTC
-	-	TRBV10-3	TRBJ1-2	CAISESGGYYGYTF	TGTGCCATCAGTGAGTCTGGGGGCTACTATGGCTACACCTTC
-	-	TRBV7-9	TRBJ2-5	CASSAVTGKRETQYF	TGTGCCAGCAGCGCGGTCACAGGGAAGCGAGAGACCCAGTACTTC
few	-	TRBV20-1	TRBJ2-1	CSARDPRPLNEQFF	TGCAGTGCTAGAGATCCAAGACCGCTCAATGAGCAGTTCTTC
few	-	TRBV4-1	TRBJ1-6	CASADGAHSPLHF	TGCGCCAGCGCGGATGGGGCTCATTCACCCCTCCACTTT
few	-	TRBV25-1	TRBJ2-5	CASSDQALQGETQYF	TGTGCCAGCAGTGATCAAGCTCTCCAGGGGGAGACCCAGTACTTC
few	TRBD1	TRBV9	TRBJ2-1	CASSPRTGVGEQFF	TGTGCCAGCAGCCCTCGGACAGGGGTAGGTGAGCAGTTCTTC
few	TRBD2	TRBV20-1	TRBJ2-7	CSARDILAGIYEQYF	TGTAGTGCTAGAGATATACTAGCGGGAATCTACGAGCAGTACTTC
few	TRBD2	TRBV3-1	TRBJ2-3	CASSQDSGLAADTQYF	TGTGCCAGCAGCCAAGATTCGGGACTAGCGGCAGATACGCAGTATTTT
-	-	TRBV6-2/TRBV6-3	TRBJ1-1	CASSPGPLTEAFF	TGTGCCAGCAGTCCCGGACCACTAACTGAAGCTTTCTTT
-	-	TRBV12-3/TRBV12-4	TRBJ2-3	CASSLRRDTDTQYF	TGTGCCAGCAGTTTGCGACGGGACACAGATACGCAGTATTTT
-	TRBD2	TRBV28	TRBJ2-3	CASRILAGGLGPVF	TGTGCCAGCAGAATACTAGCGGGAGGGCTGGGTCCCGTTTTT
-	-	TRBV12-3/TRBV12-4	TRBJ1-1	CASSLAGVGNTEAFF	TGTGCCAGCAGTTTAGCGGGGGTGGGGAACACTGAAGCTTTCTTT
-	-	TRBV12-3/TRBV12-4	TRBJ2-7	CASSGGGGTGEQYF	TGTGCCAGCAGTGGGGGAGGGGGGACTGGCGAGCAGTACTTC
-	TRBD2	TRBV20-1	TRBJ2-7	CSASASGTPLNYEQYF	TGCAGTGCTAGTGCGAGCGGGACCCCCCTAAACTACGAGCAGTACTTC
-	TRBD2	TRBV20-1	TRBJ2-1	CSARGLAGAPVQFF	TGCAGTGCTAGAGGACTAGCGGGAGCCCCCGTTCAGTTCTTC
few	-	TRBV7-9	TRBJ2-5	CASSWWGLETQYF	TGTGCCAGCAGCTGGTGGGGGTTAGAGACCCAGTACTTC
many	TRBD1	TRBV12-3/TRBV12-4	TRBJ2-1	CASRKTGGSSSEQFF	TGTGCCAGCAGGAAAACAGGGGGGAGTTCAAGTGAGCAGTTCTTC
many	-	TRBV7-3	TRBJ2-1	CASSWTAGYNEQFF	TGTGCCAGCAGCTGGACCGCAGGCTACAATGAGCAGTTCTTC